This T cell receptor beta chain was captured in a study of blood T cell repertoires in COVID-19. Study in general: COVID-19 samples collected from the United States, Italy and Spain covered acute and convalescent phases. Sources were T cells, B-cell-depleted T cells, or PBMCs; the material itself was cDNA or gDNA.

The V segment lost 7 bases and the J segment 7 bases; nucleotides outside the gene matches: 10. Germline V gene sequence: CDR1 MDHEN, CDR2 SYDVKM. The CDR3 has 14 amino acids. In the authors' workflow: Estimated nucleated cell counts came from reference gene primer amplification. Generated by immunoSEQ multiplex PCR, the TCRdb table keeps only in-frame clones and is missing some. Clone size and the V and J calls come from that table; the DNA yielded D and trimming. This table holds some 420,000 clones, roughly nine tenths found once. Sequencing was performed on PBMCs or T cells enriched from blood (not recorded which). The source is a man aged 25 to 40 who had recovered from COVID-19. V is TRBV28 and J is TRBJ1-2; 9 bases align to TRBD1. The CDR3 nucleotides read TGTGCCAGCACCGCTCTACGGACAGGGGTTGGCTACACCTTC. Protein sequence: CASTALRTGVGYTF.